The 11 T cell receptor beta chains presented below share a single source sample, sequenced in a study of shared clonotypes between healthy human individuals. As defined, naive CD8 cells were CD45RO-negative and positively selected for CCR7, with terminally differentiated effector memory CD45RA+ cells excluded. The repertoire was sequenced with immunoSEQ multiplex PCR; TCRdb's copy has only in-frame clones and lacks some. The sample has some 2 million clones, about 94% seen once. Input material: naive CD8+ T cells sorted from blood. All receptors come from a man between 18 and 35 years old in good health.

The gene calls are TRBV15 and TRBJ2-3; no reliable D call. Trimming shortened V by 3 bases and J by 6 bases, and 7 bases separated the two germline ends. This CDR3 is built from 12 residues. The V gene's germline CDR1 is LNHNV and CDR2 YYDKDF (reference sequence). The CDR3 nucleotides are TGTGCCACCAGCAGGGTTGGCGATACGCAGTATTTT. Translating it yields CATSRVGDTQYF.

A single count supports this clone. The chain employs TRBV6-1 and TRBJ1-1; a possible D gene is TRBD1 (6 bases). V lost 3 bases and J lost 0, with 14 bases in between. The germline gives CDR1 MNHNS, CDR2 SASEGT. This CDR3 has 16 residues. CDR3 sequence (DNA): TGTGCCAGCAGTGACTTCCAGGGGCTTATGAACACTGAAGCTTTCTTT. It codes for CASSDFQGLMNTEAFF.

V is TRBV5-4 and J is TRBJ2-7, with 12 bases fitting TRBD2. Per the germline V gene, CDR1 is SGHNT and CDR2 is YYREEE (reference sequence). V lost 4 bases and J lost 3; bases outside the gene matches: 8. CDR3 size: 16 residues. The CDR3 region has the DNA TGTGCCAGCAGCCACGGGACTAGCGGGCCTTTCTACGAGCAGTACTTC. Translating gives CASSHGTSGPFYEQYF.

The gene calls are TRBV28 and TRBJ1-6, with no clear D. V was trimmed by 5 bases and J by 7 bases, leaving 21 bases between them. The CDR3 extends over 17 amino acids. Per germline, CDR1 MDHEN and CDR2 SYDVKM. The CDR3 bases are TGTGCCAGCAGTCTGGCGCCGACCTCCCCCGCAAATTCACCCCTCCACTTT. It codes for CASSLAPTSPANSPLHF.

This chain links TRBV9 with TRBJ2-2; the D gene is possibly TRBD2 (5 bases). Trimming pared 0 bases from V and 4 bases from J, leaving 22 bases between. Per the germline V gene, CDR1 is SGDLS and CDR2 is YYNGEE. This CDR3 is built from 19 residues. Here the CDR3 DNA reads TGTGCCAGCAGCGTAGACGACGGCTGGGCGGAGGACTCCACCGGGGAGCTGTTTTTT. This encodes CASSVDDGWAEDSTGELFF.

The chain couples TRBV5-1 to TRBJ2-7, with D hard to call. The CDR3 consists of 19 residues. The V and J ends lost 0 bases and 3 bases respectively, with 25 bases between them. Germline CDR1 reads SGHRS; CDR2 reads YFSETQ. Here the CDR3 DNA reads TGCGCCAGCAGCTTGGCCCCAGTTAGCTGGGAATCCTATTTCTACGAGCAGTACTTC. Translation gives CASSLAPVSWESYFYEQYF.

The chain employs TRBV13 and TRBJ1-4; D is unresolved. Germline CDR1 reads PRHDT; CDR2 reads FYEKMQ (reference sequence). The CDR3 spans 14 residues. Trimming took 4 bases from V and 8 from J, leaving 14 bases between them. CDR3 protein: CASSYREPTEKLFF. For the CDR3, the DNA is TGTGCCAGCAGCTACCGGGAGCCCACCGAAAAACTGTTTTTT.

The gene calls are TRBV10-1 and TRBJ2-3; D is unclear. The CDR3 sequence is 13 residues long. Trimming took off 2 bases at V and 9 bases at J, with 12 bases between the two ends. From germline, CDR1 is WNHNN and CDR2 SYGVQD (reference sequence). The CDR3 reads CASSEGFLETQYF. The CDR3 DNA reads as TGCGCCAGCAGTGAGGGGTTTTTAGAAACGCAGTATTTT.

The J gene is TRBJ2-7, the V gene TRBV27, with TRBD2 matching over 7 bases. CDR3 size: 16 residues. In germline, CDR1 is MNHEY, CDR2 SMNVEV (reference sequence). After removal of 2 bases from V and 5 bases from J, the junction contained 12 bases not matched to a gene. The chain's CDR3 is CASSLQGVAGPNEQYF. In DNA form, the CDR3 reads TGTGCCAGCAGTTTACAAGGGGTAGCGGGCCCCAACGAGCAGTACTTC.

The V and J genes are TRBV4-1 and TRBJ2-1; the D gene is possibly TRBD1 (5 bases). The germline V gene has CDR1 MGHRA and CDR2 YSYEKL. This CDR3 is built from 13 residues. Trimming pared 0 bases from V and 9 bases from J, leaving 9 bases between. CDR3 nucleotides: TGCGCCAGCAGCCAAGATACCAGGGTTGAGCAGTTCTTC. Its translation is CASSQDTRVEQFF.

This clone was detected only once. This chain links TRBV28 with TRBJ2-1; D may be TRBD1 (5 bases). Trimming shortened V by 6 bases and J by 5 bases, and 14 bases separated the two germline ends. Germline loops: CDR1 MDHEN, CDR2 SYDVKM. The CDR3 runs to 14 residues. CDR3 in amino acids: CASSLLGAHNEQFF. The CDR3 DNA is TGTGCCAGCAGCCTCTTAGGGGCCCACAATGAGCAGTTCTTC.